This T cell receptor (beta chain) derives from a study of graft-versus-host responses after intestinal transplantation. Study-wide points: High graft-versus-host to host-versus-graft T cell clonal ratios marked allografts of patients with graft-donor macrochimerism.

V lost 6 bases and J lost 3; bases outside the gene matches: 7. Germline V gene lookup returns CDR1 MNHNS and CDR2 SASEGT. The CDR3 is 14 amino acids. In regard to this clone: The antigen is not known.

The assay was immunoSEQ multiplex PCR, and TCRdb's table has in-frame clones only and misses some. The sample carries 96,000 or so clones, approximately 90% recorded once. The source is a human donor who received an intestinal transplant. This material consisted of unstimulated CD4+ T cells sorted from spleen or lymph node cells, taken before intestinal transplant. The rearrangement links TRBV6-1 to TRBJ2-7; 8 bases align to TRBD1. The DNA for the CDR3 is TGTGCCAGCAGCGTCGGACAGGGATTCTACGAGCAGTACTTC. This encodes CASSVGQGFYEQYF.